This T cell receptor beta chain was sequenced for a study of beta chain features in type 1 diabetes. General observations from the study: Naive, central memory and Treg TCRB repertoires appeared more alike in patients than in healthy donors. Across all four CD4+ subsets, people with type 1 diabetes showed modestly shorter TCRB CDR3s. Individuals with type 1 diabetes displayed fewer insertions and more deletions at VDJ junctions.

The junction had 8 bases not matched to a gene; V was cut back by 5 bases and J by 2 bases. Germline CDR1 and CDR2: MDHEN and SYDVKM. CDR3 size: 15 residues. The study reverse transcribed the entire isolated RNA, so it sequenced expressed TCRB transcripts. The average read count of naive, central memory and regulatory T cell samples was approximately 4 million. Some clones are missing from TCRdb's copy, which holds only in-frame ones; the method was immunoSEQ multiplex PCR. The data show 640,000 or so clones, roughly 12% seen once. As to this clone: Its specificity is unknown.

Once sorted, every population was more than 95% pure. This TCR derives from a man between 18 and 29 years old with type 1 diabetes. V gene TRBV28 combines with J gene TRBJ1-2; TRBD1 agrees at 7 bases. Sequenced input: naive CD4+ T cells from blood. CDR3 region: CASSPGQLMNYGYTF. In nucleotides, the CDR3 is TGTGCCAGCAGTCCGGGACAGCTGATGAACTATGGCTACACCTTC.